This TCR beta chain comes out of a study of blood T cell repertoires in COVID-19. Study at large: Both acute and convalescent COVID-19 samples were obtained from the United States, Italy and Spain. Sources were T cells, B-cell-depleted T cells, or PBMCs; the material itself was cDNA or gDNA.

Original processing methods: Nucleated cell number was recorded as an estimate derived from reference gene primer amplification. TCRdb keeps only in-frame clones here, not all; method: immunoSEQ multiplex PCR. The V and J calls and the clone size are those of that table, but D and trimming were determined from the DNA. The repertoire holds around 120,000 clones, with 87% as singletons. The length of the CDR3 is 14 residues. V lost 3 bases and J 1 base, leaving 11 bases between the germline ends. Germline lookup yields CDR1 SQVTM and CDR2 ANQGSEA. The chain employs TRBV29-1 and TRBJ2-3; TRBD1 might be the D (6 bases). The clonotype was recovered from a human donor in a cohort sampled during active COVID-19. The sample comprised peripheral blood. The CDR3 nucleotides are TGCAGCGTTGAGGGGGACACCGGCACAGATACGCAGTATTTT. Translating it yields CSVEGDTGTDTQYF.